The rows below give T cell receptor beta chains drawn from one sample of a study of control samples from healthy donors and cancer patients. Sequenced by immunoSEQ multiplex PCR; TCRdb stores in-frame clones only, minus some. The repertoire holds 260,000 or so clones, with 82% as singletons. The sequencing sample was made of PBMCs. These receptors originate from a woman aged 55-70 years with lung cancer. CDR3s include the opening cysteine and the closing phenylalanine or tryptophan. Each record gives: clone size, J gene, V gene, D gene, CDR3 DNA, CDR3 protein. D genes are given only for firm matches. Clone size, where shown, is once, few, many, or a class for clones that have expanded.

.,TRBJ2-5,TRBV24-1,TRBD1,TGTGCCACCAGTGATCACCGGACAGGGGGCAAAGAGACCCAGTACTTC,CATSDHRTGGKETQYF
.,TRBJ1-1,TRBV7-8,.,TGTGCCAGCAGCTTATCGGGGAACACTGAAGCTTTCTTT,CASSLSGNTEAFF
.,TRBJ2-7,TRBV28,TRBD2,TGTGCCAGCAGCTCAACCGGGACTAGCGGGAGTTGGTACGAGCAGTACTTC,CASSSTGTSGSWYEQYF
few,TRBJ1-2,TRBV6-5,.,TGTGCCAGCAGTCAACACTACCGGGACGTTTATGGCTACACCTTC,CASSQHYRDVYGYTF
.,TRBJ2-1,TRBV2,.,TGTGCCAGCAGTGAAGAGGCCCCCGGGGAGCAGTTCTTC,CASSEEAPGEQFF
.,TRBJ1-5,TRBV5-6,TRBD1,TGTGCCAGCAGCTACAGACAGGGCGGTCTTAGCAATCAGCCCCAGCATTTT,CASSYRQGGLSNQPQHF
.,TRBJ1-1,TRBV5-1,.,TGCGCCAGCAGCCCAGATTATGGGGCTTTCTTT,CASSPDYGAFF
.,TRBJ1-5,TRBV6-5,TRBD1,TGTGCCAGCAGGGACGGACAGGGAACTCAGCCCCAGCATTTT,CASRDGQGTQPQHF
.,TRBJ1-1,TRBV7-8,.,TGTGCCAGCAGCCCCGGACTGAACACTGAAGCTTTCTTT,CASSPGLNTEAFF
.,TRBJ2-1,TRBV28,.,TGTGCCAGCAGTCTCCGCAGGGGGGGTAATGAGCAGTTCTTC,CASSLRRGGNEQFF
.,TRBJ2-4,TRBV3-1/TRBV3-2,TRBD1,TGTGCCAGCAGCCAATGGGGACAGGGAACCAAAAACATTCAGTACTTC,CASSQWGQGTKNIQYF
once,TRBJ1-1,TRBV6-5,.,TGTGCCAGCAGTCAATACAGGGCTAACACTGAAGCTTTCTTT,CASSQYRANTEAFF
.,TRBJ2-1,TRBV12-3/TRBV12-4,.,TGTGCCAGCAGCCACCATGAAGAGCAGTTCTTC,CASSHHEEQFF
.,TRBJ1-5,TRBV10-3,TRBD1,TGTGCCATCAGTAGGGGGCAGGTCAATCAGCCCCAGCATTTT,CAISRGQVNQPQHF
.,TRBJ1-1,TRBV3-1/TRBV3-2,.,TGTGCCAGCAGCCAAGTGGAGACTGAAGCTTTCTTT,CASSQVETEAFF
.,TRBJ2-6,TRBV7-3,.,.,CASSFGSGSGANVLTF
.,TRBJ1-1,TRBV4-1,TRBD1,TGCGCCAGCAGCTATACAGGGGGCTCGAACACTGAAGCTTTCTTT,CASSYTGGSNTEAFF
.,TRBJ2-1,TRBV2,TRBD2,TGTGCCAGCAGTGAATGGGCTAGCGGGATTGGGGAGCAGTTCTTC,CASSEWASGIGEQFF
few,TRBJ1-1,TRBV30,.,TGTGCCTGGAGCCGGGGCGTCCGCACTGAAGCTTTCTTT,CAWSRGVRTEAFF
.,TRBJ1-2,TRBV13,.,TGTGCCAGCAGCCCGAAAACAGGGCTTAACTATGGCTACACCTTC,CASSPKTGLNYGYTF
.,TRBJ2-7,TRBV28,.,TGTGCCCTGAGCACTGGGGCCGTTGGATCCTACGAGCAGTACTTC,CALSTGAVGSYEQYF
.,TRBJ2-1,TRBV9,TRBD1,TGTGCCAGCAGCTCCCGACAGGGTTCCTACAATGAGCAGTTCTTC,CASSSRQGSYNEQFF
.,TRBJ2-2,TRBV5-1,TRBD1,TGCGCCAGCAGCCCGACAGGGACCACCGGGGAGCTGTTTTTT,CASSPTGTTGELFF
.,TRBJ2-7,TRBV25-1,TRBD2,TGTGCCAGCAGTGAATTTGCGGGGGGTAGAGAGTACGAGCAGTACTTC,CASSEFAGGREYEQYF
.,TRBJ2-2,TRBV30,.,TGTGCCTGGAGACAGGGAGGCACCGGGGAGCTGTTTTTT,CAWRQGGTGELFF